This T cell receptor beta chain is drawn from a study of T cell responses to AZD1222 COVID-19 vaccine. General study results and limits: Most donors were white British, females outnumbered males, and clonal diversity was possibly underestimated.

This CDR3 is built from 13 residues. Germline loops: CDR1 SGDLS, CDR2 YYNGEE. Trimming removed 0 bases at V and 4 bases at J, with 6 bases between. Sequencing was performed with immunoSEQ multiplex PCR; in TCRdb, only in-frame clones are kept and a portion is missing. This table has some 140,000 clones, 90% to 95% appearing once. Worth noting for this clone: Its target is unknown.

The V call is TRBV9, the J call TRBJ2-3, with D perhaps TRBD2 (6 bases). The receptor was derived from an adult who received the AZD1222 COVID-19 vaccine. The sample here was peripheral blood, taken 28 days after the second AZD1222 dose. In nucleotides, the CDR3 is TGTGCCAGCAGCGTAGCGGGGGCAGATACGCAGTATTTT. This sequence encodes CASSVAGADTQYF.